This entry concerns a single T cell receptor beta chain. The sample comes from a study of T cell changes during pregnancy in multiple sclerosis. Clones were read by immunoSEQ multiplex PCR, and TCRdb kept only the in-frame ones, dropping some. Here the sample spans 30,000 to 35,000 clones, about 90% being singletons. Germline loops: CDR1 KGHSH, CDR2 LQKENI. The CDR3 loop spans 16 amino acids. The V and J ends lost 0 bases and 5 bases, in that order; junction bases with no gene match: 7. The receptor comes from a female donor in good health, enrolled as a control in a pregnancy study. The chain carries TRBV18 and TRBJ2-1; 7 bases agree with TRBD2. The sample consisted of CD4+ T cells from peripheral blood mononuclear cells, taken in the third trimester of pregnancy. The CDR3 sequence is CASSPPRLAPHNEQFF. Here the CDR3 DNA reads TGTGCCAGCTCACCACCGAGACTAGCTCCCCACAATGAGCAGTTCTTC.